This passage covers 19 T cell receptor beta chains from one sample sequenced in a study of cytomegalovirus exposure and HLA in healthy donors. This PCR relied on a set of 60 Vbeta primers and 13 Jbeta primers. Repertoires were generated with immunoSEQ multiplex PCR, while TCRdb's copy carries only in-frame clones and drops some. The repertoire holds 100,000 to 150,000 clones, with 78% as singletons. The sample taken for sequencing was PBMCs. These TCRs come from a man aged 35 to 55 in good health and CMV-seronegative.

V usage is TRBV5-6 and J usage is TRBJ2-3; D is unresolved. The CDR3 consists of 13 residues. Looked up from germline, CDR1 is SGHDT and CDR2 is YYEEEE. V was trimmed by 2 bases and J by 4 bases, leaving 8 bases between them. CDR3 nucleotides: TGTGCCAGCAGCTTACGGGTGGCAGATACGCAGTATTTT. It is translated as CASSLRVADTQYF.

The rearrangement uses TRBV7-2 and TRBJ2-2; D is ambiguous. Germline CDR1 and CDR2: SGHTA and FQGNSA. V was cut by 4 bases and J by 4 bases, with 10 bases left in between. The CDR3 consists of 14 residues. The CDR3 DNA reads TGTGCCAGCAGCTCCCAGGTCGCCACCGGGGAGCTGTTTTTT. The encoded protein is CASSSQVATGELFF.

This clone was seen a handful of times. This sample includes further DNA sequences coding for the same CDR3. The rearrangement links TRBV7-9 to TRBJ1-2; 8 bases map to TRBD1. Germline loops: CDR1 SEHNR, CDR2 FQNEAQ (reference sequence). The V and J ends lost 4 bases and 3 bases, in that order; junction bases with no gene match: 4. The CDR3 has 14 residues. The CDR3 is CASSSLQGDYGYTF. CDR3 bases: TGTGCCAGCAGCTCCCTACAGGGGGACTATGGCTACACCTTC. The full variable domain, rest sourced from reference TRBV7-9 and TRBJ1-2, is DTGVSQNPRHKITKRGQNVTFRCDPISEHNRLYWYRQTLGQGPEFLTYFQNEAQLEKSRLLSDRFSAERPKGSFSTLEIQRTEQGDSAMYLCASSSLQGDYGYTFGSGTRLTVV.

The J gene is TRBJ1-3, the V gene TRBV10-2, with D unclear. The germline V gene has CDR1 WSHSY and CDR2 SAAADI. The CDR3 has 15 amino acids. V was shortened by 0 bases and J by 4 bases, with 10 bases between the two germline ends. CDR3 DNA sequence: TGCGCCAGCAGTGAGTCGAGTTTTGAGGGAAACACCATATATTTT. As protein: CASSESSFEGNTIYF.

J is TRBJ2-3 and V is TRBV29-1, with a tentative D call TRBD2 (5 bases). This CDR3 spans 15 amino acids. Looked up from germline, CDR1 is SQVTM and CDR2 is ANQGSEA. V shed 2 bases and J shed 5 bases, with 17 bases lying between them. The CDR3 nucleotides read TGCAGCGTTGAAATATTTAGCGAATCGGAAGATACGCAGTATTTT. As protein: CSVEIFSESEDTQYF.

V usage is TRBV7-2 and J usage is TRBJ1-1; D perhaps matches TRBD1 (5 bases). The V end was cut by 4 bases, the J end by 5 bases, with 17 bases between. The CDR3 is 15 amino acids. In germline, CDR1 is SGHTA, CDR2 FQGNSA. In nucleotides, the CDR3 is TGTGCCAGCAGCTCTCAACCAAACAAGGGGACTGAAGCTTTCTTT. This sequence encodes CASSSQPNKGTEAFF. The variable domain in full, with the rest retrieved from reference TRBV7-2 and TRBJ1-1, is GAGVSQSPSNKVTEKGKDVELRCDPISGHTALYWYRQSLGQGLEFLIYFQGNSAPDKSGLPSDRFSAERTGGSVSTLTIQRTQQEDSAVYLCASSSQPNKGTEAFFGQGTRLTVV.

The chain recombines TRBV14 with TRBJ2-2; the D gene is possibly TRBD2 (5 bases). This CDR3 contains 17 residues. Germline loops: CDR1 SGHDN, CDR2 FVKESK. Trimming left V 1 base short and J 0 bases short, with 12 bases between. CDR3 bases: TGTGCCAGCAGCCAAGTCCGACCGACTACGAACACCGGGGAGCTGTTTTTT. It specifies CASSQVRPTTNTGELFF.

The chain is built from TRBV19 and TRBJ1-6; 9 positions match TRBD1. CDR3 length: 17 amino acids. Looked up from germline, CDR1 is LNHDA and CDR2 is SQIVND (reference sequence). The V and J ends lost 4 bases and 7 bases, in that order; junction bases with no gene match: 11. CDR3 sequence (DNA): TGTGCCAGTAGTACTTCCGGGACAGGGAACGGGAATTCACCCCTCCACTTT. The encoded protein is CASSTSGTGNGNSPLHF.

The chain joins TRBV10-2 to TRBJ1-1; D is possibly TRBD1 (6 bases). CDR3 length equals 16 residues. CDR1 is WSHSY, CDR2 SAAADI, per germline. The ends were cut back, 0 bases at V and 1 base at J, with 12 bases in the middle. In DNA, the CDR3 is TGCGCCAGCAGTGAGTCGTTCGGGACAAAGAACACTGAAGCTTTCTTT. It is translated as CASSESFGTKNTEAFF.

This chain connects TRBV5-4 to TRBJ2-2; TRBD2 agrees at 7 bases. V shed 1 base, J shed 5 bases, and the junction held 5 bases outside the gene matches. The V gene's germline CDR1 is SGHNT and CDR2 YYREEE (reference sequence). CDR3 length: 15 residues. The DNA of the CDR3 is TGTGCCAGCAGCTTGACGGGGGGTTGGACCGGGGAGCTGTTTTTT. This codes for CASSLTGGWTGELFF.

The V call is TRBV6-4, the J call TRBJ2-3; D might be TRBD1 (6 bases). Germline CDR1 MRHNA, CDR2 SNTAGT. This CDR3 spans 16 amino acids. The V end lost 2 bases, the J end lost 6 bases, and 18 bases lay between the germline ends. The CDR3 coding sequence is TGTGCCAGCAGTGACCAGGGGATCGGAATGGGGGATACGCAGTATTTT. It is translated as CASSDQGIGMGDTQYF.

This sequence joins TRBV5-1 and TRBJ2-4; D is possibly TRBD2 (5 bases). Germline V gives CDR1 SGHRS, CDR2 YFSETQ. This CDR3 region has 16 residues. V was trimmed by 2 bases and J by 0 bases, leaving 12 bases between them. The CDR3 loop reads CASSLELAGAKNIQYF. CDR3 nucleotides: TGCGCCAGCAGCTTAGAGTTGGCGGGAGCCAAAAACATTCAGTACTTC.

The V and J genes are TRBV29-1 and TRBJ1-2; TRBD1 is a possible D gene (5 bases). CDR3 length: 11 residues. CDR1 is SQVTM, CDR2 ANQGSEA, per germline. The V end was cut by 7 bases, the J end by 8 bases, with 14 bases between. CDR3 loop: CSAGGTAGYTF. As DNA, the CDR3 is TGCAGCGCGGGGGGGACGGCGGGCTACACCTTC.

This clone was seen a few times. The chain couples TRBV7-9 to TRBJ1-1, with TRBD1 identical over 7 bases. The CDR3 extends over 16 amino acids. After removal of 5 bases from V and 3 bases from J, the junction contained 12 bases not matched to a gene. Germline V gives CDR1 SEHNR, CDR2 FQNEAQ (reference sequence). For the CDR3, the DNA is TGTGCCAGCAGCCTCTCAGGGGGGCGGGGTGACACTGAAGCTTTCTTT. This sequence encodes CASSLSGGRGDTEAFF.

The gene calls are TRBV7-2 and TRBJ1-5; 11 nucleotides match TRBD1. CDR1 is SGHTA and CDR2 is FQGNSA in the germline V gene. With V trimmed by 2 bases and J by 8 bases, 2 bases remained unmatched. CDR3 length: 14 amino acids. The CDR3 sequence: CASSLRGQGEPQHF. In DNA form, the CDR3 reads TGTGCCAGCAGCTTAAGGGGACAGGGGGAGCCCCAGCATTTT.

J is TRBJ1-2 and V is TRBV25-1; 7 bases align to TRBD1. V lost 7 bases to trimming and J lost 4 bases; unmatched junction nucleotides: 3. The CDR3 contains 12 residues. CDR1 is MGHDK, CDR2 SYGVNS, per germline. CDR3 nucleotide sequence: TGTGCCAGCACGGGACAGCTCTATGGCTACACCTTC. Translated: CASTGQLYGYTF.

This chain links TRBV7-2 with TRBJ2-3, with 9 bases fitting TRBD2. Trimming cost V 4 bases and J 3 bases; bases outside gene matches: 2. CDR1 and CDR2 (germline): SGHTA, FQGNSA. The CDR3 length is 14 residues. CDR3 coding DNA: TGTGCCAGCAGCTCGACTAGCGGAACAGATACGCAGTATTTT. It yields the protein CASSSTSGTDTQYF.

V gene TRBV7-3 combines with J gene TRBJ1-1; D perhaps matches TRBD1 (5 bases). Germline V gene lookup returns CDR1 SGHTA and CDR2 FQGTGA. The CDR3 has 14 residues. The V end was cut by 4 bases, the J end by 7 bases, with 16 bases between. CDR3 residues: CASSSGLKTFEAFF. Here the CDR3 DNA reads TGTGCCAGCAGCTCGGGACTGAAGACCTTTGAAGCTTTCTTT.

This chain joins TRBV4-2 and TRBJ1-4, with D possibly matching TRBD1 (5 bases). Germline assignment: CDR1 LGHNA and CDR2 YNFKEQ. CDR3 size: 14 residues. V lost 4 bases and J lost 4, with 10 bases in between. CDR3: CASSRKDINEKLFF. The DNA of the CDR3 is TGTGCCAGCAGCCGGAAGGACATTAATGAAAAACTGTTTTTT.